These T cell receptor beta chains were read from a single sample in a study of CD8+ T cells in alopecia areata. Profiling relied on immunoSEQ multiplex PCR, and the TCRdb table lists in-frame clones only, not all of them. The profile shows roughly 250,000 clones, 67% of them singletons. The starting material was CD4+ T cells sorted from blood, obtained at week 0. The origin of the receptors is a human donor with alopecia areata. The conserved cysteine and the conserved F or W are not part of the CDR3 here. Rows may omit the clone size; those that give it use once, few, many or a size class.

clone size	J gene	V gene	CDR3 protein
few	TRBJ2-4	TRBV19	ASSPSSGGPLNIQY
NA	TRBJ2-3	TRBV29-1	SVKPGGGAFRDTQY
NA	TRBJ2-3	TRBV27	ASSLRTGGLGDTQY
NA	TRBJ2-2	TRBV29-1	SVGFGTHTGELF
NA	TRBJ1-6	TRBV5-1	ASSLEGSVLYSPLH
once	TRBJ1-2	TRBV30	AWSGSREKDNYGYT
NA	TRBJ1-5	TRBV29-1	SVSGTGDSNQPQH
NA	TRBJ2-7	TRBV5-1	ASSQQQGVSYEQY
NA	TRBJ1-1	TRBV29-1	SVETGQGIGTEAF
NA	TRBJ2-2	TRBV20-1	SASRAGELF
NA	TRBJ1-5	TRBV6-5	ASSWRDNQPQH
NA	TRBJ2-5	TRBV29-1	SVEAGSETQY
once	TRBJ1-2	TRBV30	AWSRQVGYGYT
NA	TRBJ2-6	TRBV19	ASSMGGSGANVLT
NA	TRBJ2-2	TRBV7-2	ASRRQGHAGELF
few	TRBJ2-3	TRBV18	ASSPLDHLEYTDTQY
NA	TRBJ2-7	TRBV6-5	ASSYTDRDEQY
NA	TRBJ2-7	TRBV7-3	ASSLTGTYEQY
once	TRBJ2-1	TRBV7-6	ASSSYRGKDYNEQF
once	TRBJ1-6	TRBV5-1	ASSWGQVNSPLH
NA	TRBJ2-1	TRBV30	AWSVLDRSYNEQF
NA	TRBJ1-5	TRBV29-1	SVGDRNQPQH
NA	TRBJ2-5	TRBV7-2	ASSLHQETQY
NA	TRBJ1-1	TRBV7-2	ASSLDQNTEAF
NA	TRBJ2-3	TRBV19	AIWLRTDTQY
NA	TRBJ1-6	TRBV9	ASSGHSDSPLH
NA	TRBJ2-3	TRBV29-1	SARGPTDTQY
NA	TRBJ1-4	TRBV30	AWSVDRGNEKLF
NA	TRBJ2-3	TRBV7-7	ASSQDAGRTDTQY
NA	TRBJ1-2	TRBV30	AWKAENYGYT
NA	TRBJ2-6	TRBV10-3	AISLGTGDSGANVLT
NA	TRBJ2-3	TRBV30	AWSTGSTDTQY
NA	TRBJ2-4	TRBV29-1	SAGRQGGILVAKNIQY
NA	TRBJ2-2	TRBV2	ASSERSTSTGELF
few	TRBJ2-1	TRBV30	AWNQVGSYNEQF
NA	TRBJ2-2	TRBV29-1	SGLLGANTGELF
NA	TRBJ2-1	TRBV29-1	SVARGIGLKTQF
few	TRBJ2-1	TRBV29-1	SVEDRKNSYNEQF
once	TRBJ2-6	TRBV27	ASSLGGANVLT
NA	TRBJ2-4	TRBV5-5	ASSAWAAREGNIQY
NA	TRBJ2-5	TRBV5-1	ASSGSGVETQY
NA	TRBJ2-2	TRBV15	ATRHRVGGSGGVDTGELF
NA	TRBJ1-6	TRBV5-1	ASSLGQGQSPLH
NA	TRBJ2-2	TRBV5-1	ASSPMGGRGGELF
NA	TRBJ1-4	TRBV25-1	ASKRASNEKLF
NA	TRBJ1-6	TRBV5-4	ASSPEGRSYNSPLH
NA	TRBJ1-2	TRBV30	AWGQARGYT
NA	TRBJ2-5	TRBV25-1	ASSDEMGVETQY
few	TRBJ2-5	TRBV6-5	ASSYTGGVSQY
NA	TRBJ2-1	TRBV7-9	ASSLVRQVGEQF
NA	TRBJ2-2	TRBV7-8	ASSSRDRVTGELF
NA	TRBJ1-1	TRBV30	AWSVGVGGTEAF
NA	TRBJ2-7	TRBV5-1	ASSLERPYEQY
NA	TRBJ2-3	TRBV29-1	SARTDTQY
once	TRBJ2-2	TRBV13	ASRLFQQTTNTGELF